Detailed here is one T cell receptor beta chain. Its target is unknown. J was trimmed by 6 bases and V by 2 bases; bases with no gene match: 10. This CDR3 has 17 amino acids. CDR1 and CDR2 (germline): MNHEY, SMNVEV (reference sequence). TCRdb's copy holds only in-frame clones and misses some; the assay was immunoSEQ multiplex PCR. The repertoire includes about 150,000 clones, 90% of them detected once, and approximately 1.8% sits in the top ten. This specimen comes from a study of T cell responses to AZD1222 COVID-19 vaccine. Study summary: The study pooled second doses at about 4 or about 12 weeks. Study-wide results and limits: White British ancestry dominated among donors, who included more females, and clonal diversity was possibly underestimated.

This TCR was recovered from an adult in good health. V gene TRBV27 combines with J gene TRBJ1-6; 7 bases map to TRBD1. Sequencing was performed on peripheral blood, taken on day 0 of AZD1222 vaccination. The CDR3 DNA is TGTGCCAGCAGTTTAAACCCCTCGGGACAGATTAATTCACCCCTCCACTTT. Its translation is CASSLNPSGQINSPLHF.